This TCR beta chain derives from a study of cytomegalovirus exposure and HLA in healthy donors. Study-level results: It was shown in a later analysis that HLA-associated TCR beta chains were more clonally expanded than other, equally common chains. Sequencing probably produced one cluster of sequence variants that were highly shared. Researchers counted about 150 TCR beta chains as cytomegalovirus-associated. Researchers reported in a later analysis that a missense DCLRE1C variant was tied to TCR beta V- and J-gene trimming.

Primers: 60 Vbeta forward and 13 Jbeta reverse. Method: immunoSEQ multiplex PCR; TCRdb's copy keeps in-frame clones and lacks some. The sample has fewer than 130,000 clones, 74% seen once. As regards this clone: Its specificity is unknown.

V shed 2 bases, J shed 6 bases, and the junction held 7 bases outside the gene matches. The CDR3 contains 15 residues. Looked up from germline, CDR1 is SSHAT and CDR2 is FNYEAQ (reference sequence). Sequenced input: PBMCs. The rearrangement links TRBV7-7 to TRBJ2-3; 8 nucleotides align to TRBD2. This TCR derives from a man aged 45-65 years in good health and CMV-seropositive. CDR3 in DNA: TGTGCCAGCAGCTTAAGCGGGGGCCTAGGGGATACGCAGTATTTT. Amino acid sequence: CASSLSGGLGDTQYF.